The 13 T cell receptor beta chains below were found in one sample sequenced in a study of CD8+ T cells in alopecia areata. As the sequencing template, cDNA was produced by extracting RNA and reverse transcribing it. Assay used: immunoSEQ multiplex PCR; TCRdb lists only in-frame clones, some missing. Of about 170,000 clones listed, 67% were seen once; the top ten hold approximately 10%. The material sequenced was CD8+ T cells sorted from blood, taken at week 0. Receptors originate from a human donor with alopecia areata.

This clone was picked up one time. The chain carries TRBV7-9 and TRBJ2-5; D might be TRBD1 or TRBD2, each matching 5 bases. Germline loops: CDR1 SEHNR, CDR2 FQNEAQ (reference sequence). Trimming removed 11 bases at V and 4 bases at J, with 20 bases between. This CDR3 is built from 14 residues. The CDR3 loop reads CAGGGVPRAETQYF. CDR3 DNA sequence: TGTGCCGGCGGAGGTGTTCCCAGGGCAGAGACCCAGTACTTC. Based on the CDR3 plus reference TRBV7-9 and TRBJ2-5, the full variable domain is DTGVSQNPRHKITKRGQNVTFRCDPISEHNRLYWYRQTLGQGPEFLTYFQNEAQLEKSRLLSDRFSAERPKGSFSTLEIQRTEQGDSAMYLCAGGGVPRAETQYFGPGTRLLVL.

The V and J genes are TRBV6-5 and TRBJ2-5; 8 bases fit TRBD1. Germline assignment: CDR1 MNHEY and CDR2 SVGAGI. V was pared by 7 bases and J by 1 base, with 2 bases of the junction left unmatched. This CDR3 has 13 amino acids. The CDR3 sequence: CASIGTGQETQYF. The CDR3 bases are TGTGCCAGCATAGGGACAGGCCAAGAGACCCAGTACTTC.

V and J are TRBV5-1 and TRBJ2-3; TRBD2 matches 8 bases. Germline CDR1 and CDR2: SGHRS and YFSETQ. With V trimmed by 6 bases and J by 2 bases, 5 bases remained unmatched. This CDR3 is built from 14 residues. In nucleotides, the CDR3 is TGCGCCAGCAAACGGCGGGGGGCCACAGATACGCAGTATTTT. This gives the protein CASKRRGATDTQYF.

This rearrangement joins TRBV15 to TRBJ2-5; D is undetermined. The CDR3 length is 14 residues. Germline V lookup: CDR1 LNHNV, CDR2 YYDKDF (reference sequence). V lost 2 bases and J lost 5, with 12 bases in between. The CDR3 loop is CATSRFPGPETQYF. DNA for the CDR3: TGTGCCACCAGCAGATTCCCCGGTCCGGAGACCCAGTACTTC.

The rearrangement joins TRBV5-6 to TRBJ2-7, with 10 nucleotides matching TRBD1. With 2 bases clipped from V and 6 bases from J, the junction kept 5 bases outside the gene matches. The CDR3 is 14 residues long. Germline assignment: CDR1 SGHDT and CDR2 YYEEEE. In DNA form, the CDR3 reads TGTGCCAGCAGCTTCGGGACAGGGGAGAGCGAGCAGTACTTC. This gives the protein CASSFGTGESEQYF.

The chain uses TRBV29-1 and TRBJ2-3; no clear D. Germline-derived CDR1 and CDR2 are SQVTM and ANQGSEA. Between the trimmed V and J ends, which lost 4 bases and 4 bases, there was a span of 9 bases. This CDR3 region has 12 residues. The CDR3 DNA reads as TGCAGCGTTGTATTACGGCCAGATACGCAGTATTTT. This translates into CSVVLRPDTQYF.

V and J are TRBV25-1 and TRBJ2-5, with 11 bases identical to TRBD2. The CDR3 extends over 18 amino acids. With V trimmed by 0 bases and J by 0 bases, 6 bases remained unmatched. Germline V gene lookup returns CDR1 MGHDK and CDR2 SYGVNS. The DNA for the CDR3 is TGTGCCAGCAGTGAATATCAGGGGACTAGCGGCTACCAAGAGACCCAGTACTTC. Amino acids: CASSEYQGTSGYQETQYF.

The chain carries TRBV14 and TRBJ2-1; 7 bases are shared with TRBD1. The V gene's germline CDR1 is SGHDN and CDR2 FVKESK. The CDR3 has 13 amino acids. Trimming removed 4 bases from V and 6 bases from J; junction bases left unmatched: 3. In DNA, the CDR3 is TGTGCCAGCAGCCTGGGGACAGTCAATGAGCAGTTCTTC. Residues: CASSLGTVNEQFF.

The chain links TRBV6-6 to TRBJ1-2; weak D call: TRBD1 (5 bases). Germline V CDR1 and CDR2: MNHNY, SVGAGI (reference sequence). V was cut by 2 bases and J by 5 bases, with 12 bases left in between. This CDR3 has 14 amino acids. The CDR3 sequence is CASSYPRDLYGYTF. The DNA for the CDR3 is TGTGCCAGCAGTTACCCTCGGGACCTATATGGCTACACCTTC.

In regard to this clone: The same CDR3 is also encoded by other DNA sequences in this sample. This chain joins TRBV11-2 and TRBJ2-1, with 8 positions matching TRBD2. The junction had 2 bases not matched to a gene; V was cut back by 1 base and J by 12 bases. CDR3 length equals 12 residues. CDR1 is SGHAT and CDR2 is FQNNGV in the germline V gene. For the CDR3, the DNA is TGTGCCAGCAGCTTAGGCCTAGCGGGGCAGTTCTTC. This gives the protein CASSLGLAGQFF.

The chain's CDR3 is CATSKGESNNEQFF. In DNA form, the CDR3 reads TGTGCCACCTCTAAAGGGGAATCGAACAATGAGCAGTTCTTC. The rearrangement uses TRBV6-5 and TRBJ2-1, with a tentative D call TRBD1 (5 bases). This CDR3 spans 14 amino acids. The germline V gene encodes CDR1 MNHEY and CDR2 SVGAGI. V was cut by 10 bases and J by 5 bases, with 18 bases left in between.

Only a few counts were recorded for this clone. This chain's CDR3 is CASSLARTGAPNEQFF. In DNA form, the CDR3 reads TGCGCCAGCAGCTTGGCCAGGACAGGGGCCCCTAATGAGCAGTTCTTC. The V call is TRBV5-1, the J call TRBJ2-1; TRBD1 matches at 9 bases. Germline V gene sequence: CDR1 SGHRS, CDR2 YFSETQ. The J segment lost 7 bases and the V segment lost 0 bases, leaving 8 bases of the junction unmatched. The CDR3 loop spans 16 amino acids.

In its sample, this clone was seen a few times. The rearrangement joins TRBV13 to TRBJ2-3; a weak D match, TRBD1 (5 bases). V shed 4 bases and J shed 6 bases, with 20 bases lying between them. Per germline, CDR1 PRHDT and CDR2 FYEKMQ (reference sequence). The CDR3 extends over 16 amino acids. CDR3 protein: CASSSALDSSEDTQYF. The CDR3 DNA is TGTGCCAGCAGCTCCGCTCTCGACAGTAGTGAGGATACGCAGTATTTT.